Listed below are T cell receptor beta chains from one sample, sequenced in a study of vaccination effects on CD4 cells after COVID-19. Method: immunoSEQ multiplex PCR; TCRdb's copy keeps in-frame clones and lacks some. The sample shows over 10,000 clones, just under 75% of them seen only once. Their target antigens are unknown. The sequencing here drew on CD4+ T cells from PBMCs cultured with HCoV-NL63 spike peptides, taken after COVID-19 vaccination. Receptor source: a human donor who had a prior SARS-CoV-2 infection. Both conserved end residues are part of each CDR3. D genes are given only for firm matches. Not every row has a clone size; where given, it reads once, few, many or a size class.

D gene: NA
clone size: NA
J gene: TRBJ2-1
V gene: TRBV7-2
CDR3 protein: CASSPRAGLEQFF
CDR3 DNA: TGTGCCAGCAGCCCTCGGGCAGGGTTAGAACAGTTCTTC

D gene: NA
clone size: NA
J gene: TRBJ2-3
V gene: TRBV5-1
CDR3 protein: CASSPSGAGTDTQYF
CDR3 DNA: TGCGCCAGCAGCCCCTCGGGGGCGGGCACAGATACGCAGTATTTT

D gene: TRBD1
clone size: NA
J gene: TRBJ2-7
V gene: TRBV7-2
CDR3 protein: CASSLRGTGGGEQYF
CDR3 DNA: TGTGCCAGCAGCTTACGCGGGACAGGGGGTGGCGAGCAGTACTTC

D gene: TRBD1
clone size: NA
J gene: TRBJ1-5
V gene: TRBV19
CDR3 protein: CASSRATHRGSSNQPQHF
CDR3 DNA: TGTGCCAGTAGTCGAGCCACCCACAGGGGATCCAGCAATCAGCCCCAGCATTTT

D gene: NA
clone size: NA
J gene: TRBJ1-1
V gene: TRBV30
CDR3 protein: CAWSVAVNTEAFF
CDR3 DNA: TGTGCCTGGAGTGTAGCAGTGAACACTGAAGCTTTCTTT

D gene: NA
clone size: NA
J gene: TRBJ1-6
V gene: TRBV6-1
CDR3 protein: CASSDSYNSPLHF
CDR3 DNA: TGTGCCAGCAGTGATTCGTATAATTCACCCCTCCACTTT

D gene: NA
clone size: few
J gene: TRBJ2-1
V gene: TRBV5-4
CDR3 protein: CASSTPGGSYNEQFF
CDR3 DNA: TGTGCCAGCAGTACACCTGGCGGGTCCTACAATGAGCAGTTCTTC

D gene: TRBD2
clone size: NA
J gene: TRBJ2-7
V gene: TRBV4-3
CDR3 protein: CASSQGVGLAGEQYF
CDR3 DNA: TGCGCCAGCAGCCAAGGAGTCGGTCTAGCGGGGGAGCAGTACTTC

D gene: TRBD1
clone size: NA
J gene: TRBJ1-2
V gene: TRBV7-8
CDR3 protein: CASSQGQAQGYTF
CDR3 DNA: TGTGCCAGCAGCCAAGGACAGGCCCAAGGCTACACCTTC

D gene: NA
clone size: NA
J gene: TRBJ2-7
V gene: TRBV30
CDR3 protein: CAWTRARTYEQYF
CDR3 DNA: TGTGCCTGGACCCGGGCCAGAACCTACGAGCAGTACTTC

D gene: NA
clone size: NA
J gene: TRBJ2-2
V gene: TRBV24-1
CDR3 protein: CATRDGGANTGELFF
CDR3 DNA: TGTGCCACCCGTGATGGGGGAGCCAACACCGGGGAGCTGTTTTTT

D gene: TRBD1
clone size: NA
J gene: TRBJ2-1
V gene: TRBV5-1
CDR3 protein: CASSLGPRTGDLNEQFF
CDR3 DNA: TGCGCCAGCAGCTTGGGGCCAAGGACAGGGGATTTGAATGAGCAGTTCTTC

D gene: NA
clone size: NA
J gene: TRBJ2-3
V gene: TRBV10-1
CDR3 protein: CASSDTGHGSTDTQYF
CDR3 DNA: TGCGCCAGCAGTGACACAGGGCATGGGAGCACAGATACGCAGTATTTT

D gene: NA
clone size: NA
J gene: TRBJ2-3
V gene: TRBV5-4
CDR3 protein: CASSFRGGTDTQYF
CDR3 DNA: TGTGCCAGCAGCTTCAGGGGGGGCACAGATACGCAGTATTTT

D gene: TRBD1
clone size: NA
J gene: TRBJ1-2
V gene: TRBV6-5
CDR3 protein: CASKRQGMGYTF
CDR3 DNA: TGTGCCAGCAAGAGACAGGGGATGGGCTACACCTTC

D gene: NA
clone size: NA
J gene: TRBJ1-4
V gene: TRBV3-1/TRBV3-2
CDR3 protein: CASSPSGEKLFF
CDR3 DNA: TGTGCCAGCAGCCCGTCAGGTGAAAAACTGTTTTTT

D gene: NA
clone size: NA
J gene: TRBJ2-5
V gene: TRBV5-1
CDR3 protein: CASSLNNLARSETQYF
CDR3 DNA: TGCGCCAGCAGCTTGAATAATCTTGCCCGGTCTGAGACCCAGTACTTC

D gene: TRBD1
clone size: large
J gene: TRBJ2-7
V gene: TRBV30
CDR3 protein: CAWSVSGQYEQYF
CDR3 DNA: TGTGCCTGGAGTGTATCGGGACAGTACGAGCAGTACTTC

D gene: NA
clone size: NA
J gene: TRBJ2-6
V gene: TRBV5-1
CDR3 protein: CASSLRQISGANVLTF
CDR3 DNA: TGCGCCAGCAGCTTGCGACAGATCTCTGGGGCCAACGTCCTGACTTTC

D gene: NA
clone size: NA
J gene: TRBJ2-1
V gene: TRBV24-1
CDR3 protein: CATSDLNEQFF
CDR3 DNA: TGTGCCACCAGTGATTTGAATGAGCAGTTCTTC

D gene: NA
clone size: NA
J gene: TRBJ2-5
V gene: TRBV9
CDR3 protein: CASSVEGGGQETQYF
CDR3 DNA: TGTGCCAGCAGCGTAGAGGGAGGGGGTCAAGAGACCCAGTACTTC

D gene: NA
clone size: NA
J gene: TRBJ1-2
V gene: TRBV6-2/TRBV6-3
CDR3 protein: CASSFNFYGYTF
CDR3 DNA: TGTGCCAGCAGTTTTAATTTCTATGGCTACACCTTC

D gene: TRBD2
clone size: NA
J gene: TRBJ2-3
V gene: TRBV5-1
CDR3 protein: CASSYLAGVGDTQYF
CDR3 DNA: TGCGCCAGCAGCTACCTAGCGGGAGTAGGAGATACGCAGTATTTT

D gene: TRBD2
clone size: NA
J gene: TRBJ2-3
V gene: TRBV27
CDR3 protein: CASSLFALAGITDTQYF
CDR3 DNA: TGTGCCAGCAGTTTATTCGCACTAGCGGGGATAACAGATACGCAGTATTTT

D gene: NA
clone size: NA
J gene: TRBJ1-4
V gene: TRBV4-2
CDR3 protein: CASSPIPQGLKLFF
CDR3 DNA: TGTGCCAGCAGCCCCATCCCACAGGGTTTAAAACTGTTTTTT

D gene: NA
clone size: once
J gene: TRBJ2-7
V gene: TRBV11-2
CDR3 protein: CASSYPYLAEGWEQYF
CDR3 DNA: TGTGCCAGCAGCTACCCATATTTAGCGGAGGGATGGGAGCAGTACTTC

D gene: NA
clone size: NA
J gene: TRBJ2-5
V gene: TRBV7-2
CDR3 protein: CASSLGSRSGQETQYF
CDR3 DNA: TGTGCCAGCAGCTTAGGATCGCGATCAGGCCAAGAGACCCAGTACTTC

D gene: NA
clone size: NA
J gene: TRBJ2-1
V gene: TRBV27
CDR3 protein: CASSFNGHGEQFF
CDR3 DNA: TGTGCCAGCAGTTTTAATGGACACGGTGAGCAGTTCTTC

D gene: TRBD2
clone size: NA
J gene: TRBJ2-1
V gene: TRBV4-1
CDR3 protein: CASSQITLGLAGGPLFF
CDR3 DNA: TGCGCCAGCAGCCAAATCACCCTCGGACTAGCGGGGGGCCCCTTGTTCTTC

D gene: NA
clone size: NA
J gene: TRBJ2-7
V gene: TRBV5-4
CDR3 protein: CASSLGGADSVYEQYF
CDR3 DNA: TGTGCCAGCAGCTTGGGGGGGGCGGACTCAGTCTACGAGCAGTACTTC